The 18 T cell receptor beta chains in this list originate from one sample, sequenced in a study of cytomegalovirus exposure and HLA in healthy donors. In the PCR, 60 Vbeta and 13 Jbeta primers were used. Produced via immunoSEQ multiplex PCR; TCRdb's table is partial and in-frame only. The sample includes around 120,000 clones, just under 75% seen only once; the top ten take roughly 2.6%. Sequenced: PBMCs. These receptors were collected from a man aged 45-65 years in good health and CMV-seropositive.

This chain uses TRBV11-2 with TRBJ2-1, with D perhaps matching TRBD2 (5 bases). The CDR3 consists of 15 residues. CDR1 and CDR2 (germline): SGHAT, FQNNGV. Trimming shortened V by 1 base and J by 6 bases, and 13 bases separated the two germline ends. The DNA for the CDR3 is TGTGCCAGCAGCTTAGTCGGCTTCGCGGGCAATGAGCAGTTCTTC. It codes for CASSLVGFAGNEQFF.

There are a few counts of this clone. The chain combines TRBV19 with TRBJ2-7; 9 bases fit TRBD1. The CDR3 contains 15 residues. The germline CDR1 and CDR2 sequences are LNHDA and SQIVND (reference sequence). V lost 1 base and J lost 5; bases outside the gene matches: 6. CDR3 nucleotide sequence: TGTGCCAGTAGTATAGTGGGACAGGGTTTGGACGAGCAGTACTTC. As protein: CASSIVGQGLDEQYF.

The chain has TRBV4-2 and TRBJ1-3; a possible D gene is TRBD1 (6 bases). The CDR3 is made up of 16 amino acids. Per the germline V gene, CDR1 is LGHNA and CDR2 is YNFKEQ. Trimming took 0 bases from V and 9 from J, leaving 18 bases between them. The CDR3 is CASSQDRGGGRGTIYF. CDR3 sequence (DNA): TGTGCCAGCAGCCAAGATAGGGGAGGGGGGCGCGGCACCATATATTTT.

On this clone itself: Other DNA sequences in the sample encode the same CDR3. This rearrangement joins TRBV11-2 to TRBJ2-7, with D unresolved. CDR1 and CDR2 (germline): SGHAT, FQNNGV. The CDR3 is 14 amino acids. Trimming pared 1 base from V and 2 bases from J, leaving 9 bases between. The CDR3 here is CASSLGLATYEQYF. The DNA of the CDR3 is TGTGCCAGCAGCTTAGGTCTCGCGACCTACGAGCAGTACTTC.

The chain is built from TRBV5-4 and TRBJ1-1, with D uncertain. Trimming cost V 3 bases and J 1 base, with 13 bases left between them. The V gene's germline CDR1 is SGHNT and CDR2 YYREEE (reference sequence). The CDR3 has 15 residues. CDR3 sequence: CASSSPTVGNTEAFF. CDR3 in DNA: TGTGCCAGCAGCTCCCCGACTGTAGGGAACACTGAAGCTTTCTTT.

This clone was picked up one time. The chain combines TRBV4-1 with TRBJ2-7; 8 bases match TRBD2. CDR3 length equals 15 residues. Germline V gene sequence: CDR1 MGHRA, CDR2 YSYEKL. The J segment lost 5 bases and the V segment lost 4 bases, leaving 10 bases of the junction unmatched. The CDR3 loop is CASSPRFAGGNEQYF. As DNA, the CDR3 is TGCGCCAGCAGCCCTCGATTTGCGGGAGGTAACGAGCAGTACTTC.

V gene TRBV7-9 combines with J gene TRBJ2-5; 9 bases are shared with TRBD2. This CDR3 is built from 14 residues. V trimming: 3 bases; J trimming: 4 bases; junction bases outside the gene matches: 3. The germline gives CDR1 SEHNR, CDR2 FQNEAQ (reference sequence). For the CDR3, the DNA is TGTGCCAGCAGCTTCACACTAGCGGGAGAGACCCAGTACTTC. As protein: CASSFTLAGETQYF.

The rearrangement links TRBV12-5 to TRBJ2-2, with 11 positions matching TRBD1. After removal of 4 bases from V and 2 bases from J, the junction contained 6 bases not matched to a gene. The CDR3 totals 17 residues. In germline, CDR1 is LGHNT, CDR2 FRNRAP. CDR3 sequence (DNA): TGTGCTAGTGGTTCCCCGGGACAGGGGGTAAACACCGGGGAGCTGTTTTTT. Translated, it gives CASGSPGQGVNTGELFF.

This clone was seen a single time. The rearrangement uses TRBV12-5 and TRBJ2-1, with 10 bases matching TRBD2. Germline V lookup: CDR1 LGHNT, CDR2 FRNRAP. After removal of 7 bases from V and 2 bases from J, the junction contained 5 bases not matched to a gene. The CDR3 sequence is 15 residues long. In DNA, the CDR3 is TGTGCTAGTGTCCCAGCGGGAGGGCCCTACAATGAGCAGTTCTTC. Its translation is CASVPAGGPYNEQFF.

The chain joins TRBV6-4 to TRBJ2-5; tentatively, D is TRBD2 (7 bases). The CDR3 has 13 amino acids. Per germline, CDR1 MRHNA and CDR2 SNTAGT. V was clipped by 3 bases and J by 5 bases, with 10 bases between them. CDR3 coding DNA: TGTGCCAGCAGTGAGAGGGGGGGTGAGACCCAGTACTTC. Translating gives CASSERGGETQYF.

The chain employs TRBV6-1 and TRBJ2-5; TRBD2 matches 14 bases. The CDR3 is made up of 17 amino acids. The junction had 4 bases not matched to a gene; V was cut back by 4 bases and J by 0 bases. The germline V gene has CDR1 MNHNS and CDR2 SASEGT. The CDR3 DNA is TGTGCCAGCAGTGGGACTAGCGGGGGGTCGTACCAAGAGACCCAGTACTTC. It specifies CASSGTSGGSYQETQYF.

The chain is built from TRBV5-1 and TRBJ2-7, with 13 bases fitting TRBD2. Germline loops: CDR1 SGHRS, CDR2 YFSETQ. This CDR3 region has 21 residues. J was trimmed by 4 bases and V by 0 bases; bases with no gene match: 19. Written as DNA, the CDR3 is TGCGCCAGCAGCTTGGCCGGCAAACACGGGACTAGCGGGACATCGACATACGAGCAGTACTTC. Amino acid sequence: CASSLAGKHGTSGTSTYEQYF.

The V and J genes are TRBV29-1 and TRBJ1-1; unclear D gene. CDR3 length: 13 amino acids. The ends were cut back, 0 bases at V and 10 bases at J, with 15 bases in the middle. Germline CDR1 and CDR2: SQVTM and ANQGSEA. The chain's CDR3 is CSVEDGSVRGAFF. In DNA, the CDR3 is TGCAGCGTTGAAGATGGCTCGGTAAGAGGAGCTTTCTTT.

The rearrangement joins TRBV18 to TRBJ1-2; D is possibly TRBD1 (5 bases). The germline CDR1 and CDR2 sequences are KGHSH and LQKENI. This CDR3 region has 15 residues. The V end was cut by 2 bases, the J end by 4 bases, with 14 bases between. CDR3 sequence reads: CASSPTGREGYGYTF. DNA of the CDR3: TGTGCCAGCTCACCAACGGGCAGGGAAGGCTATGGCTACACCTTC.

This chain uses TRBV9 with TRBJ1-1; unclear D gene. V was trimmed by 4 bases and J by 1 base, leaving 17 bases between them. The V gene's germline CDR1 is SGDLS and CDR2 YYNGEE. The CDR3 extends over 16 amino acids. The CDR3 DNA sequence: TGTGCCAGCAGCCTTAGGTTCTCGGGTGGGAACACTGAAGCTTTCTTT. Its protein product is CASSLRFSGGNTEAFF.

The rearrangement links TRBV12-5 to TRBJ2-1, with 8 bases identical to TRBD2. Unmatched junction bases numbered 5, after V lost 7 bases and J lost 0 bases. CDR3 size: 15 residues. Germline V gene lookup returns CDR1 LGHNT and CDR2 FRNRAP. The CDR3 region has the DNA TGTGCTAGTGCCGGGGGACTAGTCTCCTACAATGAGCAGTTCTTC. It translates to CASAGGLVSYNEQFF.

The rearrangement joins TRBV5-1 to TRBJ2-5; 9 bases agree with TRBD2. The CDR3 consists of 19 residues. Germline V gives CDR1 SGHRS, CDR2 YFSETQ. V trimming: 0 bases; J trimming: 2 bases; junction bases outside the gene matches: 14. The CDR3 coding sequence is TGCGCCAGCAGCTTGGGTGTTTCGGCGGGGGGGCCTGAGCAAGAGACCCAGTACTTC. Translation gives CASSLGVSAGGPEQETQYF. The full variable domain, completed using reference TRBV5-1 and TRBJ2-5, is KAGVTQTPRYLIKTRGQQVTLSCSPISGHRSVSWYQQTPGQGLQFLFEYFSETQRNKGNFPGRFSGRQFSNSRSEMNVSTLELGDSALYLCASSLGVSAGGPEQETQYFGPGTRLLVL.

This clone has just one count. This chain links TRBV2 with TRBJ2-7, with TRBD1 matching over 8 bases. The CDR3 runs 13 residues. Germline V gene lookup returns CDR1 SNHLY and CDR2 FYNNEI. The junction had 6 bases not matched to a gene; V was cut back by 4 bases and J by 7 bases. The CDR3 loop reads CASSGQGMGEQYF. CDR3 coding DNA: TGTGCCAGCAGTGGACAGGGGATGGGGGAGCAGTACTTC.